This T cell receptor (beta chain) was retrieved from a study of memory CD4+ T cells and cytomegalovirus serostatus. Across the study: This sample comes from healthy Belgian adults, roughly 9 CMV seropositive, some 22 seronegative. Study findings and constraints: CD4+ memory repertoires contained about 40% of the roughly 160 reported CMV TCRbeta sequences.

Single viable CD3+CD4+CD8-CD45RO+ cells were sorted as the memory CD4+ T cells. CMV serostatus came from serum IgG against pp150, pp28, p38, p52. The CDR3 covers 15 residues. Germline CDR1 reads SGHRS; CDR2 reads YFSETQ. V dropped 0 bases and J dropped 11 bases, with 18 bases sitting between them. This clone occurred a few times. Its target is not known. Original methodology: Out-of-frame sequences were removed, leaving roughly 2,200,000 distinct TCRbeta sequences. Data came from immunoSEQ multiplex PCR; TCRdb stores just in-frame clones and leaves some out. Clone size and the V and J calls come from that table; the DNA yielded D and trimming. The table records 46,000 or so clones, over 70% of them present only once.

The gene calls are TRBV5-1 and TRBJ1-5, with a possible D match to TRBD1 (5 bases). The TCR was taken from an adult in good health and CMV-seronegative. Sequenced input: memory CD4+ T cells from blood. Here the CDR3 reads CASSLGPGLGGAQHF. CDR3 nucleotide sequence: TGCGCCAGCAGCTTGGGGCCGGGGCTAGGTGGGGCCCAGCATTTT.